The clone carrying this T cell receptor (beta chain) was counted once. The entry originates in a study of T cells in Graves' hyperthyroidism and ophthalmopathy. Amplified TCR beta CDR3 regions came from RNA transcripts. The HTBI set primed first-round TCR CDR3 RT-PCR. One entry per CDR3 protein results from TCRdb running MiXCR on the multiplex PCR reads. The repertoire holds some 600,000 distinct CDR3 sequences, with more than 11% as singletons. With 0 bases clipped from V and 1 base from J, the junction kept 2 bases outside the gene matches. Germline CDR1 MGHRA, CDR2 YSYEKL. CDR3 length: 15 residues. The chain carries TRBV4-1 and TRBJ1-2; 7 bases match TRBD1. This TCR was recovered from a woman aged 25 to 39 with Graves' hyperthyroidism that later progressed to Graves' ophthalmopathy. Sequenced sample: blood. CDR3 sequence (DNA): TGCGCCAGCAGCCAAGAGGGGACAGTTAACTATGGCTACACCTTC. It translates to CASSQEGTVNYGYTF.